This passage covers 3 T cell receptor beta chains from one sample sequenced in a study of T cells in women clearing cervical HPV infection. Generated by immunoSEQ multiplex PCR, the TCRdb table keeps only in-frame clones and is missing some. The sample table sets out around 30,000 clones. The sequenced sample was blood buffy coat. All receptors come from a woman aged 18 to 75 with a cervical HPV16 infection that either progressed to CIN3+ or cleared (not recorded which).

A word on this clone: Sequencing ends 3 residues short of the CDR3 end; the germline J gene provides the rest. The gene calls are TRBV5-1 and TRBJ2-3; 12 nucleotides agree with TRBD2. The V and J ends lost 0 bases and 6 bases, in that order; junction bases with no gene match: 5. Germline lookup yields CDR1 SGHRS and CDR2 YFSETQ. CDR3 length: 16 amino acids. The part of the CDR3 DNA that was read is TGCGCCAGCAGCTTGGGACTAGCGGGGGCACACGATACG. Encoded protein: CASSLGLAGAHDT. The complete CDR3 protein is CASSLGLAGAHDTQYF.

Comment on this clone: The sequenced fragment ends 3 residues before the CDR3 boundary, so the rest is inferred from the germline J gene. J is TRBJ2-2 and V is TRBV12-3 or TRBV12-4; 9 positions agree with TRBD2. Trimming cost V 6 bases and J 6 bases; bases outside gene matches: 5. This CDR3 region has 14 residues. The CDR3 protein is CASRISGSAGELFF. The CDR3 bases that were read are TGTGCCAGCAGGATTAGCGGGAGTGCCGGGGAG.

A remark on this clone: The CDR3 extends 3 residues past the end of the read, so its final part is completed from the germline J gene. The chain combines TRBV30 with TRBJ2-2, with 8 bases fitting TRBD1. Germline CDR1 and CDR2: GTSNPN and SVGIG (reference sequence). There are 19 residues in the CDR3. The CDR3: CAWSDFFGQGVSGANVLFF. Incomplete CDR3 DNA: TGTGCCTGGAGCGACTTTTTCGGACAGGGAGTGTCTGGGGCCAACGTG. Supplemented by reference TRBV30 and TRBJ2-2, the full variable domain reads SQTIHQWPATLVQPVGSPLSLECTVEGTSNPNLYWYRQAAGRGLQLLFYSVGIGQISSEVPQNLSASRPQDRQFILSSKKLLLSDSGFYLCAWSDFFGQGVSGANVLFFGEGSRLTVL.